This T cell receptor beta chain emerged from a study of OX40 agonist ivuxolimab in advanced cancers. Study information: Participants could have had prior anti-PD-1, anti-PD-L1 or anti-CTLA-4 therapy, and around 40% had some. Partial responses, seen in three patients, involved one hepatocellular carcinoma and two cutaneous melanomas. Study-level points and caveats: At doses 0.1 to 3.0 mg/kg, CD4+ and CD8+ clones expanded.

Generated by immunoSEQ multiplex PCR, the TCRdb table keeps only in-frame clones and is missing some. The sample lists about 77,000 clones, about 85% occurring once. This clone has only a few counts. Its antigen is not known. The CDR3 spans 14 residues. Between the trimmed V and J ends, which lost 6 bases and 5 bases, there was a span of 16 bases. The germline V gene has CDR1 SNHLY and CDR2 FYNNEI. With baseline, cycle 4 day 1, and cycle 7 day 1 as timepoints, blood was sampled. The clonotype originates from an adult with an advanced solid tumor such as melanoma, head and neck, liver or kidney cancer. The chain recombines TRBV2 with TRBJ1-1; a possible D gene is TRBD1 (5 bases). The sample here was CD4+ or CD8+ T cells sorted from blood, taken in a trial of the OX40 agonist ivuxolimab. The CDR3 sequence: CASRSTWGTTEAFF. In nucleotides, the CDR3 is TGTGCCAGCAGGTCAACCTGGGGGACGACTGAAGCTTTCTTT.